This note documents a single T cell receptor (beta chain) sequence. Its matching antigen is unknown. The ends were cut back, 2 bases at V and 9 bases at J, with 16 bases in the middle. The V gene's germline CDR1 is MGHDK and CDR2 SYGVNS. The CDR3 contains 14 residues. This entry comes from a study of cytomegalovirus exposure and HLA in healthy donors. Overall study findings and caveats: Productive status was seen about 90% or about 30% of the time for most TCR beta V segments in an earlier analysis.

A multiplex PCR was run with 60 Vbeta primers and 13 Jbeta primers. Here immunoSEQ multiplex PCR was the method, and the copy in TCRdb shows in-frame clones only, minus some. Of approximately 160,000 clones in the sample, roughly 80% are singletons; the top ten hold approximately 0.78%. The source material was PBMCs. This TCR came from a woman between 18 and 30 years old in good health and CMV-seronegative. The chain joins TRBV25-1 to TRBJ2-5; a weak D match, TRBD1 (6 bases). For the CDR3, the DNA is TGTGCCAGCAGTGAAAAAGACAGGATCAAGTCCCAGTACTTC. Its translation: CASSEKDRIKSQYF.